The rows below give T cell receptor beta chains drawn from one sample of a study of CD8 T cells in Susac syndrome. TCRdb passed the immunoSEQ multiplex PCR reads through MiXCR, listing each CDR3 protein once. The sample includes 200,000 to 300,000 distinct CDR3 sequences, 90% to 96% of them seen just once. Sequencing was done on a sample of CD4+ T cells from PBMCs. These receptors came from a human donor with Susac syndrome. The CDR3 runs from the conserved cysteine through the conserved F or W. The order of the fields is D gene, V gene, clone size, J gene, CDR3 protein, CDR3 DNA. D genes are given only for firm matches. Rows give clone size only sometimes, using once, few, many, or a class for an expanded clone.

D gene: -
V gene: TRBV19
clone size: -
J gene: TRBJ1-1
CDR3 protein: CASSLLGVGAEAFF
CDR3 DNA: TGTGCCAGTAGTTTACTAGGTGTGGGGGCTGAAGCTTTCTTT

D gene: TRBD2
V gene: TRBV12-3/TRBV12-4
clone size: -
J gene: TRBJ2-5
CDR3 protein: CASSLAHRGEKTQYF
CDR3 DNA: TGTGCCAGCAGTTTAGCGCATCGGGGGGAAAAGACCCAGTACTTC

D gene: TRBD2
V gene: TRBV11-2
clone size: -
J gene: TRBJ2-7
CDR3 protein: CASSLAPGLAVYEQYF
CDR3 DNA: TGTGCCAGCAGTCTTGCCCCGGGACTAGCCGTCTACGAGCAGTACTTC

D gene: -
V gene: TRBV7-2
clone size: -
J gene: TRBJ2-7
CDR3 protein: CASSLGGQRIYEQYF
CDR3 DNA: TGTGCCAGCAGCTTAGGAGGTCAGCGGATCTACGAGCAGTACTTC

D gene: TRBD1
V gene: TRBV28
clone size: -
J gene: TRBJ2-3
CDR3 protein: CASTNQGAGPDTQYF
CDR3 DNA: TGTGCCAGCACTAACCAGGGGGCCGGCCCAGATACGCAGTATTTT

D gene: -
V gene: TRBV20-1
clone size: -
J gene: TRBJ1-2
CDR3 protein: CSARHSAPGLTF
CDR3 DNA: TGCAGTGCTAGACATTCAGCACCCGGGCTTACCTTC

D gene: -
V gene: TRBV5-1
clone size: -
J gene: TRBJ2-5
CDR3 protein: CASSLGASSGRETQYF
CDR3 DNA: TGCGCCAGCAGCTTGGGAGCCTCTTCAGGACGGGAGACCCAGTACTTC

D gene: TRBD2
V gene: TRBV6-5
clone size: -
J gene: TRBJ2-1
CDR3 protein: CASTRELAGGPKFF
CDR3 DNA: TGTGCCAGCACCCGTGAGTTAGCGGGAGGGCCGAAGTTCTTC

D gene: -
V gene: TRBV29-1
clone size: -
J gene: TRBJ2-3
CDR3 protein: CSDSQGADTQYF
CDR3 DNA: TGCAGCGACTCTCAAGGGGCAGATACGCAGTATTTT

D gene: -
V gene: TRBV28
clone size: -
J gene: TRBJ2-7
CDR3 protein: CASSPKAQETYEQYF
CDR3 DNA: TGTGCCAGCAGTCCTAAGGCGCAAGAAACCTACGAGCAGTACTTC

D gene: -
V gene: TRBV7-6
clone size: -
J gene: TRBJ2-5
CDR3 protein: CASSLVGHMDF
CDR3 DNA: TGTGCCAGCAGCTTAGTGGGCCATATGGACTTC

D gene: TRBD2
V gene: TRBV4-1
clone size: few
J gene: TRBJ2-1
CDR3 protein: CASSPSLAGVGEQFF
CDR3 DNA: TGCGCCAGCAGCCCATCACTAGCGGGAGTAGGGGAGCAGTTCTTC

D gene: -
V gene: TRBV11-2
clone size: -
J gene: TRBJ2-1
CDR3 protein: CASSSFGNHLGEQFF
CDR3 DNA: TGTGCCAGCAGCTCTTTCGGGAATCACCTTGGTGAGCAGTTCTTC

D gene: -
V gene: TRBV18
clone size: -
J gene: TRBJ2-2
CDR3 protein: CASSPQSGDTETGELFF
CDR3 DNA: TGTGCCAGCTCACCTCAGTCGGGGGATACCGAGACCGGGGAGCTGTTTTTT

D gene: -
V gene: TRBV20-1
clone size: once
J gene: TRBJ1-5
CDR3 protein: CSARGGEGQPQHF
CDR3 DNA: TGCAGTGCTAGAGGAGGGGAGGGACAGCCCCAGCATTTT

D gene: -
V gene: TRBV20-1
clone size: -
J gene: TRBJ2-5
CDR3 protein: CSAREGKETQYF
CDR3 DNA: TGCAGTGCTAGAGAAGGCAAAGAGACCCAGTACTTC

D gene: -
V gene: TRBV29-1
clone size: -
J gene: TRBJ2-3
CDR3 protein: CSVEKEVADTQYF
CDR3 DNA: TGCAGCGTTGAGAAGGAAGTTGCGGATACGCAGTATTTT

D gene: -
V gene: TRBV25-1
clone size: once
J gene: TRBJ2-7
CDR3 protein: CANLDGGSSYEQYF
CDR3 DNA: TGTGCCAACCTCGACGGAGGGAGCTCCTACGAGCAGTACTTC

D gene: -
V gene: TRBV7-6
clone size: -
J gene: TRBJ2-7
CDR3 protein: CASSLQDGSYEQYF
CDR3 DNA: TGTGCCAGCAGCTTACAGGACGGAAGCTACGAGCAGTACTTC

D gene: TRBD1
V gene: TRBV5-1
clone size: -
J gene: TRBJ1-2
CDR3 protein: CASRRTGIDGYTF
CDR3 DNA: TGCGCCAGCAGAAGGACAGGGATCGATGGCTACACCTTC

D gene: TRBD2
V gene: TRBV19
clone size: -
J gene: TRBJ2-1
CDR3 protein: CASSILAGGGEQFF
CDR3 DNA: TGTGCCAGTAGTATCCTAGCGGGAGGGGGTGAGCAGTTCTTC

D gene: -
V gene: TRBV9
clone size: -
J gene: TRBJ2-1
CDR3 protein: CASGSSSYNEQFF
CDR3 DNA: TGTGCCAGCGGGTCTAGCTCCTACAATGAGCAGTTCTTC

D gene: -
V gene: TRBV20-1
clone size: -
J gene: TRBJ1-4
CDR3 protein: CSATNPQGTNEKLFF
CDR3 DNA: TGCAGTGCTACGAACCCTCAGGGTACTAATGAAAAACTGTTTTTT

D gene: -
V gene: TRBV30
clone size: -
J gene: TRBJ1-1
CDR3 protein: CAWSVQGPGAAFF
CDR3 DNA: TGTGCCTGGAGTGTTCAGGGGCCCGGGGCAGCTTTCTTT

D gene: -
V gene: TRBV5-6
clone size: -
J gene: TRBJ1-1
CDR3 protein: CASSLSGRYTEAFF
CDR3 DNA: TGTGCCAGCAGCTTATCTGGGAGGTACACTGAAGCTTTCTTT

D gene: -
V gene: TRBV20-1
clone size: -
J gene: TRBJ1-2
CDR3 protein: CSVLGAYGYTF
CDR3 DNA: TGCAGTGTACTAGGGGCGTATGGCTACACCTTC

D gene: -
V gene: TRBV4-1
clone size: -
J gene: TRBJ1-1
CDR3 protein: CASSSIDPGGAFF
CDR3 DNA: TGCGCCAGCAGCTCAATAGACCCCGGGGGAGCTTTCTTT

D gene: TRBD2
V gene: TRBV5-1
clone size: -
J gene: TRBJ2-3
CDR3 protein: CASSLWRLAGGGGSTDTQYF
CDR3 DNA: TGCGCCAGCAGCTTGTGGCGACTAGCGGGAGGAGGAGGAAGCACAGATACGCAGTATTTT

D gene: TRBD2
V gene: TRBV6-5
clone size: -
J gene: TRBJ2-5
CDR3 protein: CASSYSTSGRAGETQYF
CDR3 DNA: TGTGCCAGCAGTTACTCGACTAGCGGGAGGGCCGGAGAGACCCAGTACTTC

D gene: TRBD1
V gene: TRBV18
clone size: -
J gene: TRBJ2-7
CDR3 protein: CASSPLQGIYEQYF
CDR3 DNA: TGTGCCAGCTCACCGCTACAGGGGATATACGAGCAGTACTTC

D gene: -
V gene: TRBV14
clone size: -
J gene: TRBJ2-1
CDR3 protein: CASSQVWWTDYNEQFF
CDR3 DNA: TGTGCCAGCAGCCAAGTTTGGTGGACAGATTACAATGAGCAGTTCTTC

D gene: -
V gene: TRBV2
clone size: -
J gene: TRBJ1-2
CDR3 protein: CASGRDNYGYTF
CDR3 DNA: TGTGCCAGCGGCCGGGACAACTATGGCTACACCTTC

D gene: -
V gene: TRBV5-4
clone size: -
J gene: TRBJ2-1
CDR3 protein: CASSLGLDNEQFF
CDR3 DNA: TGTGCCAGCAGCTTGGGGCTAGACAATGAGCAGTTCTTC

D gene: -
V gene: TRBV20-1
clone size: -
J gene: TRBJ2-5
CDR3 protein: CSSYPAGRRYQETQYF
CDR3 DNA: TGCAGTTCCTACCCAGCAGGACGGAGGTACCAAGAGACCCAGTACTTC

D gene: TRBD2
V gene: TRBV2
clone size: -
J gene: TRBJ2-7
CDR3 protein: CASSAVAGGSREQYF
CDR3 DNA: TGTGCCAGCAGTGCGGTAGCGGGAGGCTCAAGGGAGCAGTACTTC

D gene: TRBD1
V gene: TRBV29-1
clone size: -
J gene: TRBJ1-2
CDR3 protein: CSVTGQAFYGYTF
CDR3 DNA: TGCAGCGTTACGGGACAGGCGTTCTATGGCTACACCTTC

D gene: TRBD1
V gene: TRBV13
clone size: -
J gene: TRBJ1-2
CDR3 protein: CASSLLRQGAGRGYTF
CDR3 DNA: TGTGCCAGCAGCTTACTACGACAGGGGGCAGGGAGGGGCTACACCTTC

D gene: TRBD1
V gene: TRBV24-1
clone size: -
J gene: TRBJ2-1
CDR3 protein: CATSDRDRGVNEQFF
CDR3 DNA: TGTGCCACCAGTGACAGGGACAGGGGTGTGAATGAGCAGTTCTTC

D gene: -
V gene: TRBV30
clone size: -
J gene: TRBJ2-3
CDR3 protein: CAWTLHVTFQGTDTQYF
CDR3 DNA: TGTGCCTGGACTCTACATGTAACGTTCCAGGGCACAGATACGCAGTATTTT

D gene: -
V gene: TRBV29-1
clone size: -
J gene: TRBJ2-5
CDR3 protein: CSAPRSGDTGQETQYF
CDR3 DNA: TGCAGCGCACCTAGGTCAGGAGACACGGGGCAGGAGACCCAGTACTTC

D gene: TRBD2
V gene: TRBV5-1
clone size: -
J gene: TRBJ2-1
CDR3 protein: CASRAEGLAGGYNEQFF
CDR3 DNA: TGCGCCAGCAGGGCGGAGGGACTAGCGGGAGGTTACAATGAGCAGTTCTTC

D gene: TRBD1
V gene: TRBV20-1
clone size: -
J gene: TRBJ2-1
CDR3 protein: CSARKTPGQGFYNEQFF
CDR3 DNA: TGCAGTGCTAGGAAAACTCCGGGACAGGGATTCTACAATGAGCAGTTCTTC

D gene: TRBD1
V gene: TRBV29-1
clone size: -
J gene: TRBJ1-2
CDR3 protein: CSVGTGGGNYGYTF
CDR3 DNA: TGCAGCGTTGGGACAGGGGGTGGAAACTATGGCTACACCTTC

D gene: -
V gene: TRBV9
clone size: -
J gene: TRBJ2-1
CDR3 protein: CASSVESGSDNEQFF
CDR3 DNA: TGTGCCAGCAGCGTAGAAAGTGGGTCTGACAATGAGCAGTTCTTC